Shown below are 26 T cell receptor beta chains from a single sample sequenced in a study of CD8+CD57+ T cells in acquired aplastic anemia (dated by TCRdb to about 2018). For sequencing, an Illumina HiSeq 2000 was employed. TCR beta VDJ combination and CDR3 sequence profiling used genomic DNA as the template. TCRdb reprocessed the public reads (quality trimming at Q25 with fastp, clone calling with MiXCR) and kept in-frame beta chains. Entries are consolidated by CDR3 protein sequence, retaining the most common genes and DNA. Recorded for this sample are about 470,000 distinct CDR3 sequences; 25% to 40% of them occurred a single time. The ten largest make up approximately 0.82% of the sample. Expansion of CD8+CD57+ cells had been shown by flow cytometry in the patients chosen for sequencing. The sample comprised sorted CD4+, CD8+, or CD8+CD57+ T cells (not recorded which) from PBMCs. These receptors all come from a human donor with aplastic anemia.

The chain employs TRBV10-3 and TRBJ1-5; perhaps TRBD1 as D (5 bases). The CDR3 contains 16 residues. The V end was cut by 10 bases, the J end by 0 bases, with 19 bases between. Germline lookup yields CDR1 ENHRY and CDR2 SYGVKD. The CDR3, as DNA: TGTGCCAGCAGCCCTTCACAGGTCTCTAGCAATCAGCCCCAGCATTTT. Translating gives CASSPSQVSSNQPQHF.

This clonotype was observed at least ten times. The chain uses TRBV11-1 and TRBJ1-2, with unresolved D. The CDR3 has 16 residues. CDR1 is SGHAT, CDR2 FQDESV, per germline (reference sequence). V was shortened by 4 bases and J by 1 base, with 16 bases between the two germline ends. The CDR3 protein is CASSWAGRGYNYGYTF. The CDR3 DNA is TGTGCCAGCAGCTGGGCCGGCCGGGGTTATAACTATGGCTACACCTTC.

This clonotype was picked up one time. The chain has TRBV10-3 and TRBJ1-2, with a possible D match to TRBD1 (6 bases). The V end was cut by 6 bases, the J end by 8 bases, with 16 bases between. The CDR3 sequence is 13 residues long. CDR1 and CDR2 from the germline V gene are ENHRY and SYGVKD. The DNA for the CDR3 is TGTGCCATCAGCCGTACGGGGGGCTTGGGCTACACCTTC. Amino acids: CAISRTGGLGYTF.

This clonotype was seen at least ten times. J is TRBJ2-5 and V is TRBV20-1, with unresolved D. V lost 3 bases, J lost 2 bases, and 7 bases lay in between. The CDR3 is made up of 12 amino acids. Germline CDR1 and CDR2: DFQATT and SNEGSKA (reference sequence). CDR3 bases: TGCAGTGCTAGTGCAGGACAAGAGACCCAGTACTTC. Its translation: CSASAGQETQYF.

Note on this clonotype: At one boundary the junction diverges from the germline segment, which might be a read error. The chain couples TRBV7-9 to TRBJ2-7; D is tentatively TRBD1 or TRBD2 (5 bases each). This CDR3 has 12 amino acids. Germline V gene sequence: CDR1 SEHNR, CDR2 FQNEAQ (reference sequence). CDR3 region: CASSQGEYEQYF. CDR3 nucleotide sequence: TGCGCCAGCAGCCAAGGGGAGTACGAGCAGTACTTC.

CDR3 in amino acids: CASSQGTQGNSPLHF. CDR3 coding DNA: TGTGCCAGCAGCCAAGGTACCCAGGGGAATTCACCCCTCCACTTT. The chain carries TRBV7-9 and TRBJ1-6, with D possibly matching TRBD1 (6 bases). V lost 5 bases, J lost 7 bases, and 15 bases lay in between. CDR3 length: 15 amino acids. Germline values: CDR1 SEHNR, CDR2 FQNEAQ (reference sequence).

The sample holds many counts of this clonotype. This rearrangement joins TRBV6-1 to TRBJ2-7; no reliable D call. Between the trimmed V and J ends, which lost 5 bases and 0 bases, there was a span of 8 bases. Germline V lookup: CDR1 MNHNS, CDR2 SASEGT. This CDR3 has 13 amino acids. This CDR3 reads CASSREYSYEQYF. For the CDR3, the DNA is TGTGCCAGCAGTAGGGAATACTCCTACGAGCAGTACTTC.

This clonotype has at least ten counts. The genes are TRBV20-1 and TRBJ2-3; the match to TRBD2 covers 11 bases. Germline values: CDR1 DFQATT, CDR2 SNEGSKA (reference sequence). The CDR3 has 13 amino acids. Losses at the gene ends were 2 bases for V and 7 bases for J; bases not matched to a gene: 2. The chain's CDR3 is CSARTSGSHTQYF. The CDR3 region has the DNA TGCAGTGCTAGAACTAGCGGGAGCCATACGCAGTATTTT.

The genes are TRBV25-1 and TRBJ1-2, with D possibly TRBD1 on 6 matching bases. The germline CDR1 and CDR2 sequences are MGHDK and SYGVNS. The CDR3 sequence is 16 residues long. Trimming removed 10 bases at V and 1 base at J, with 22 bases between. CDR3 region: CATSMGGLGINYGYTF. The CDR3 region has the DNA TGTGCCACTTCGATGGGGGGGCTAGGGATTAACTATGGCTACACCTTC.

The chain couples TRBV3-1 to TRBJ1-2; weak D call: TRBD1 (5 bases). V lost 2 bases, J lost 4 bases, and 14 bases lay in between. Looked up from germline, CDR1 is LGHDT and CDR2 is YNNKEL (reference sequence). The CDR3 length is 15 residues. The CDR3 DNA is TGTGCCAGCAGCCAAAGGGACCCCTCTTCCTATGGCTACACCTTC. This sequence encodes CASSQRDPSSYGYTF.

This clonotype was counted a few times. V usage is TRBV14 and J usage is TRBJ1-1; 11 bases match TRBD1. Germline V gives CDR1 SGHDN, CDR2 FVKESK. Trimming removed 4 bases from V and 6 bases from J; junction bases left unmatched: 7. This CDR3 contains 15 residues. The CDR3 sequence is CASSPTGQGVAEAFF. The CDR3, as DNA: TGTGCCAGCAGCCCAACGGGACAGGGGGTCGCTGAAGCTTTCTTT.

The rearrangement joins TRBV10-3 to TRBJ2-2; 10 bases map to TRBD1. Per the germline V gene, CDR1 is ENHRY and CDR2 is SYGVKD. The CDR3 runs 16 residues. Losses at the gene ends were 5 bases for V and 4 bases for J; bases not matched to a gene: 7. CDR3 DNA: TGTGCCATCAGTAAACGACAGGGGGCAGCCACCGGGGAGCTGTTTTTT. As protein: CAISKRQGAATGELFF.

The V and J genes are TRBV7-3 and TRBJ1-6, with 7 bases that match TRBD1. The J segment lost 7 bases and the V segment lost 6 bases, leaving 9 bases of the junction unmatched. The CDR3 covers 15 residues. CDR1 SGHTA and CDR2 FQGTGA come from the germline V gene. CDR3 DNA: TGTGCCAGCAGTTCACAGGGGATGGGGAATTCACCCCTCCACTTT. Translation gives CASSSQGMGNSPLHF. Full variable domain (rest looked up from reference TRBV7-3 and TRBJ1-6): GAGVSQTPSNKVTEKGKYVELRCDPISGHTALYWYRQSLGQGPEFLIYFQGTGAADDSGLPNDRFFAVRPEGSVSTLKIQRTERGDSAVYLCASSSQGMGNSPLHFGNGTRLTVT.

About this clonotype: One junction end disagrees with the germline gene, perhaps due to a read error. The chain carries TRBV7-3 and TRBJ2-2, with 12 bases that match TRBD2. CDR3 size: 20 residues. In germline, CDR1 is SGHTA, CDR2 FQGTGA. The CDR3 is CASSLTSTTSGRSNTGELFF. The DNA for the CDR3 is TGTGCCAGCAGCCTAACATCGACGACTAGCGGGAGAAGTAACACCGGGGAGCTGTTTTTT. The full variable domain, rest sourced from reference TRBV7-3 and TRBJ2-2, is GAGVSQTPSNKVTEKGKYVELRCDPISGHTALYWYRQSLGQGPEFLIYFQGTGAADDSGLPNDRFFAVRPEGSVSTLKIQRTERGDSAVYLCASSLTSTTSGRSNTGELFFGEGSRLTVL.

This sequence joins TRBV2 and TRBJ1-5; D might be TRBD1 (5 bases). The CDR3 extends over 14 amino acids. CDR1 and CDR2 from the germline V gene are SNHLY and FYNNEI. Trimming removed 2 bases at V and 4 bases at J, with 9 bases between. The CDR3 here is CASSELGGNQPQHF. The CDR3, as DNA: TGTGCCAGCAGTGAACTTGGGGGTAATCAGCCCCAGCATTTT.

On this clonotype itself: A much bigger clone sits one base away, suggesting this may be a read error. V is TRBV25-1 and J is TRBJ2-7, with no clear D. This CDR3 contains 13 residues. Germline V gives CDR1 MGHDK, CDR2 SYGVNS. CDR3 sequence: CAGSESVLDEQYF. DNA of the CDR3: TGTGCCGGCAGTGAATCAGTGCTTGACGAGCAGTACTTC.

The chain uses TRBV24-1 and TRBJ2-1; perhaps TRBD2 as D (6 bases). CDR3 length equals 18 residues. V was pared by 0 bases and J by 1 base, with 15 bases between. Germline V gene data show CDR1 as KGHDR and CDR2 as SFDVKD. The chain's CDR3 is CATSDLRGGSGSYNEQFF. CDR3 bases: TGTGCCACCAGTGATTTGCGTGGAGGGAGCGGATCCTACAATGAGCAGTTCTTC.

This clonotype was seen ten or more times. The chain is built from TRBV20-1 and TRBJ2-5; maybe TRBD2 (5 bases). The V end lost 3 bases, the J end lost 1 base, and 12 bases lay between the germline ends. CDR1 and CDR2 (germline): DFQATT, SNEGSKA (reference sequence). This CDR3 comprises 14 residues. DNA for the CDR3: TGCAGTGCTAGCCTACTAGTAGCCCAAGAGACCCAGTACTTC. As protein: CSASLLVAQETQYF.

The rearrangement links TRBV20-1 to TRBJ1-2; no clear D. Germline V gives CDR1 DFQATT, CDR2 SNEGSKA (reference sequence). Trimming took off 0 bases at V and 8 bases at J, with 10 bases between the two ends. The CDR3 runs 12 residues. For the CDR3, the DNA is TGCAGTGCTAGAGAAGGTGCTGAGGGCTACACCTTC. Amino acid sequence: CSAREGAEGYTF.

This chain links TRBV20-1 with TRBJ2-5; D gene ambiguous. Germline CDR1 and CDR2: DFQATT and SNEGSKA (reference sequence). Deletions cut 1 base from V and 5 bases from J, with 14 bases between. The CDR3 consists of 14 residues. CDR3 region: CSARGIAGRETQYF. CDR3 in DNA: TGCAGTGCTAGAGGTATTGCCGGGCGGGAGACCCAGTACTTC.

In its sample, this clonotype was seen once. The chain employs TRBV7-8 and TRBJ2-3; weak D call: TRBD2 (5 bases). Germline CDR1 is SGHVS and CDR2 is FQNEAQ. Trimming left V 7 bases short and J 6 bases short, with 8 bases between. The CDR3 is 11 amino acids. The CDR3 loop reads CASNSGDTQYF. For the CDR3, the DNA is TGTGCCAGCAACTCGGGGGATACGCAGTATTTT.

The V gene is TRBV5-1, the J gene TRBJ1-5; D gene ambiguous. The germline V and J ends were trimmed by 0 bases and 0 bases, with 10 bases remaining between them. Germline V gene sequence: CDR1 SGHRS, CDR2 YFSETQ. This CDR3 is 16 amino acids long. This CDR3 reads CASSLEGTSSNQPQHF. The CDR3 DNA reads as TGCGCCAGCAGCTTGGAGGGCACTTCTAGCAATCAGCCCCAGCATTTT.

This clonotype turned up a few times. This sequence joins TRBV7-1 and TRBJ1-6; 9 positions agree with TRBD1. TRBV7-1 is marked as an open reading frame, function uncertain. This CDR3 is built from 19 residues. V dropped 3 bases and J dropped 6; count of bases not matched to a gene: 15. CDR3 in amino acids: CASSSTGQGRITLNSPLHF. CDR3 sequence (DNA): TGTGCCAGCAGCTCCACCGGACAGGGGCGGATTACTCTTAATTCACCCCTCCACTTT.

This chain links TRBV25-1 with TRBJ1-6; TRBD1 matches at 8 bases. Losses at the gene ends were 3 bases for V and 3 bases for J; bases not matched to a gene: 4. Germline lookup yields CDR1 MGHDK and CDR2 SYGVNS. The CDR3 has 16 amino acids. The CDR3 nucleotides read TGTGCCAGCAGTGAGAAAACAGGGGGCTATAATTCACCCCTCCACTTT. Protein sequence: CASSEKTGGYNSPLHF. The full variable domain, in which reference TRBV25-1 and TRBJ1-6 provide the parts outside the CDR3, is EADIYQTPRYLVIGTGKKITLECSQTMGHDKMYWYQQDPGMELHLIHYSYGVNSTEKGDLSSESTVSRIRTEHFPLTLESARPSHTSQYLCASSEKTGGYNSPLHFGNGTRLTVT.

A word on this clonotype: The germline gene is not matched at one end of the junction; a read error may be the cause. The J gene is TRBJ2-6, the V gene TRBV2; 10 positions agree with TRBD1. Germline lookup yields CDR1 SNHLY and CDR2 FYNNEI. The CDR3 extends over 12 amino acids. The CDR3 region is CASGTGANTEAF. DNA of the CDR3: TGTGCCAGCGGGACAGGGGCCAACACTGAAGCTTTC.

Only a few counts were recorded for this clonotype. The chain combines TRBV20-1 with TRBJ1-5; D unresolved. Per germline, CDR1 DFQATT and CDR2 SNEGSKA (reference sequence). V gave up 2 bases and J gave up 6 bases, with 8 bases separating them. The CDR3 contains 12 residues. CDR3 coding DNA: TGCAGTGCTAGATTGGGCGGTCAGCCCCAGCATTTT. Residues: CSARLGGQPQHF.